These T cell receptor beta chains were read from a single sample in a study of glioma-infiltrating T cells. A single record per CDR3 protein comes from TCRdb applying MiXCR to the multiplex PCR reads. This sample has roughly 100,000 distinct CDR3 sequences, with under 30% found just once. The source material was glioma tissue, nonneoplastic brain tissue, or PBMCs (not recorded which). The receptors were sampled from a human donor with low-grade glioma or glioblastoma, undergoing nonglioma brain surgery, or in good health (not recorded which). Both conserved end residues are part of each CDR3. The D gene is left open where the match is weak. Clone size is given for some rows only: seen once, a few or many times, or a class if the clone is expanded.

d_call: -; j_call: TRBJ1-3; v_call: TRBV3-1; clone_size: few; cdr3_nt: TGTGCCAGCAGCCAATCCGGCGGGGGAAACACCATATATTTT; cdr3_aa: CASSQSGGGNTIYF
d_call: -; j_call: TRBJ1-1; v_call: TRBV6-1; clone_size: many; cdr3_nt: TGTGCCAGCAGTTCGGACCTCGGGACACCCAACACTGAAGCTTTCTTT; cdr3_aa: CASSSDLGTPNTEAFF
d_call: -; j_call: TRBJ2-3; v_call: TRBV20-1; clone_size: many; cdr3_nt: TGCAGTGCTTGGGACTCCGACACAGATACGCAGTATTTT; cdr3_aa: CSAWDSDTDTQYF
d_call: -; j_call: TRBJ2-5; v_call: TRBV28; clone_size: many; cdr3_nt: TGTGCCAGCAAGTTGGGAGGACAGGATAAAGAGACCCAGTACTTC; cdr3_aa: CASKLGGQDKETQYF
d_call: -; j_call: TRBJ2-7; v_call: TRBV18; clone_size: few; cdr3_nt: TGTGCCAGCTCACCGCGACAGACTTACGAGCAGTACTTC; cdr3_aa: CASSPRQTYEQYF
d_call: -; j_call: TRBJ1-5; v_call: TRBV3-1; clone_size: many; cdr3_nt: TGTGCCAGCAGCCAATCGCAAGGCCAGCCCCAGCATTTT; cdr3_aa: CASSQSQGQPQHF
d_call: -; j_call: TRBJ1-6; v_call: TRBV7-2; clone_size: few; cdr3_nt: TGTGCCAACAGCGATACTAATTCACCCCTCCACTTT; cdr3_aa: CANSDTNSPLHF
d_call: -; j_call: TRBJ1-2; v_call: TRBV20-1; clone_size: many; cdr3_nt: TGCAGTGCTGGGGCTTTTAACTATGGCTACACCTTC; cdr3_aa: CSAGAFNYGYTF
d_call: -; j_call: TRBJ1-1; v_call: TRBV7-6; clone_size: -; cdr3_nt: TGTGCCAGCAGCCCGAGACCGGGGCACACTGAAGCTTTCTTT; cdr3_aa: CASSPRPGHTEAFF
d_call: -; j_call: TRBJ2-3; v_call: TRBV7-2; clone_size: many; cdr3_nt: TGTGCCAGCAGCTTAGAAGGGGTGAGCACAGATACGCAGTATTTT; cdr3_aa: CASSLEGVSTDTQYF
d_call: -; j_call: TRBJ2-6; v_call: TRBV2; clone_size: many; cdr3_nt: TGTGCCAGCAGTGATGTAGCGAGGTTTGGTTCAGGGGCCAACGTCCTGACTTTC; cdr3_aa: CASSDVARFGSGANVLTF
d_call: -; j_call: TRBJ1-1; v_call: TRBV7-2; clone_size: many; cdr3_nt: TGTGCCAGCAGCTTAGTAGGGGTCACTGAAGCTTTCTTT; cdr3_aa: CASSLVGVTEAFF
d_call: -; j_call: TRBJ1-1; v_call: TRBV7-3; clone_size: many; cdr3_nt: TGTGCCAGCAGCTTATCAGCCGTGAACACTGAAGCTTTCTTT; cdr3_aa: CASSLSAVNTEAFF
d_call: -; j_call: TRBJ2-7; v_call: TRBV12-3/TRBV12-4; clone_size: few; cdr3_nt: TGTGCCAGCAGTTTAGGAGCCGCGTCAGGCTCCTACGAGCAGTACTTC; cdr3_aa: CASSLGAASGSYEQYF
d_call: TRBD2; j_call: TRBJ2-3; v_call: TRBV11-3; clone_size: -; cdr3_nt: TGTGCCAGCAGCTTAGGTGTTGGCGGGGGGGCCACAGATACGCAGTATTTT; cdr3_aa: CASSLGVGGGATDTQYF
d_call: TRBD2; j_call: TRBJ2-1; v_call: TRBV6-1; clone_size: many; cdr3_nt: TGTGCCAGCAGTCCCTCTAGCGGGGGTACGAATGAGCAGTTCTTC; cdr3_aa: CASSPSSGGTNEQFF
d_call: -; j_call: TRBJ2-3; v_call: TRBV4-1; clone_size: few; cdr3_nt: TGCGCCAGCAGCCATCCGATGAGGGTCCGGAACACAGATACGCAGTATTTT; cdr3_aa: CASSHPMRVRNTDTQYF
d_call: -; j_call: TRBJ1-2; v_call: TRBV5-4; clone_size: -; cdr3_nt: TGTGCCAGCAGCCCCAAGGGGGGAGCTGTAGATGGCTACACCTTC; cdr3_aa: CASSPKGGAVDGYTF
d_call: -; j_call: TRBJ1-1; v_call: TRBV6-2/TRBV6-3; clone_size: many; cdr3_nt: TGTGCCAGCAGTTACTCGTGGGACATTGGAGCTTTCTTT; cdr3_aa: CASSYSWDIGAFF
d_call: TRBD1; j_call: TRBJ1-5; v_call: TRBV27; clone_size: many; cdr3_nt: TGTGCCAGCGGGGGTGGGACAGGGAATCAGCCCCAGCATTTT; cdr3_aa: CASGGGTGNQPQHF
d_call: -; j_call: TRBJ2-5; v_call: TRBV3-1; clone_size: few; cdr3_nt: TGTGCCAGCAGCCAAACTATTATTCAAGAGACCCAGTACTTC; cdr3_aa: CASSQTIIQETQYF
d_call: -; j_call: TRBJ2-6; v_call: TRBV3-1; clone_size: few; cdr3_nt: TGTGCCAGCAGCCAAGATCCTGGGGCCAACGTCCTGACTTTC; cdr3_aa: CASSQDPGANVLTF
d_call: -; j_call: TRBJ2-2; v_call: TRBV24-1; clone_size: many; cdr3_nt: TGTGCCACCGGTAGGAGGGCCACGGAGCTGTTTTTT; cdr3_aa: CATGRRATELFF
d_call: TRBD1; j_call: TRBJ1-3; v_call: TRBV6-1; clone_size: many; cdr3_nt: TGTGCCAGCAGTTCTCTGTACGCCCCCGGACAGGGCTTCTCTGGAAACACCATATATTTT; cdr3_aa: CASSSLYAPGQGFSGNTIYF
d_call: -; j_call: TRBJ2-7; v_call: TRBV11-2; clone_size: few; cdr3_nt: TGTGCCAGCAGCTTCGACACGGGCTACGAGCAGTACTTC; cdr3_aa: CASSFDTGYEQYF
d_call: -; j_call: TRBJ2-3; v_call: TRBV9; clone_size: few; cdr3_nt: TGTGCCAGCAGCGCCTCAGTACCAGATACGCAGTATTTT; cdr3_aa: CASSASVPDTQYF
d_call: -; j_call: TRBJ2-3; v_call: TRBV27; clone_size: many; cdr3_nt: TGTGCCAGCACCCCCTTGAGCTTAGGAGATACGCAGTATTTT; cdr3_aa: CASTPLSLGDTQYF
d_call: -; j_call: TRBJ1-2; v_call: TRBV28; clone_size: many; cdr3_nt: TGTGCCAGCAGTTTACAGGGACGGGATGGCTACACCTTC; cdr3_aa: CASSLQGRDGYTF
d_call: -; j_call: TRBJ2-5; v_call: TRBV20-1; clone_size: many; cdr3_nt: TGCAGTGCCACTCGCGGAGCGGCCGGGCAAGAGACCCAGTACTTC; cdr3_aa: CSATRGAAGQETQYF
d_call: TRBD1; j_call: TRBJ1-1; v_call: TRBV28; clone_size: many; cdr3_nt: TGTGCCAGCATCGGACAGGGAGGGGACACTGAAGCTTTCTTT; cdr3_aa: CASIGQGGDTEAFF
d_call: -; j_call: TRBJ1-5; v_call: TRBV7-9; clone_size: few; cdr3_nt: TGTGCCAGCAGCTTAGGGCCCACTGGGAGCAATCAGCCCCAGCATTTT; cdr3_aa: CASSLGPTGSNQPQHF
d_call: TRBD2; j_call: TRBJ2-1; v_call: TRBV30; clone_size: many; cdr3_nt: TGTGCCTGGAGTGCAGGACTAGCGAATGAGCAGTTCTTC; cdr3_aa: CAWSAGLANEQFF
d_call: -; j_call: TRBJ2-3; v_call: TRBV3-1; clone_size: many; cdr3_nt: TGTGCCAGCAGCCTAAGAGGACTGAGTGTAACCACAGATACGCAGTATTTT; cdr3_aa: CASSLRGLSVTTDTQYF
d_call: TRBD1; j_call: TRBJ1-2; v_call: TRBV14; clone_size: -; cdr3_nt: TGTGCCAGCAGCTCGAGCCTGACAGGGTACTATGGCTACACCTTC; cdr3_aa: CASSSSLTGYYGYTF
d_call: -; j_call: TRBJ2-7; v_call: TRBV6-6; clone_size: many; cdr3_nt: TGTGCCAGCAGTTACGACGCAGGAGGCCGGGAGCAGTACTTC; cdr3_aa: CASSYDAGGREQYF
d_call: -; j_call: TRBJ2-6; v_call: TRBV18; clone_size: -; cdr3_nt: TGTGCCAGCTCACCGCGAACTACCCAGGGATCTGGGGCCAACGTCCTGACTTTC; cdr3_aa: CASSPRTTQGSGANVLTF
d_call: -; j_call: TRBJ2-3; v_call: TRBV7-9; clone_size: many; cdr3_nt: TGTGCCAGCAGCTTCCAGGGCACAGATACGCAGTATTTT; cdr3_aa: CASSFQGTDTQYF
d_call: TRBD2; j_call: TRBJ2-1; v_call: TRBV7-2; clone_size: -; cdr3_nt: TGTGCCAGCAGCTTTCGTCGGGCGGGGGGGGTACGGGATGAGCAGTTCTTC; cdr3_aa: CASSFRRAGGVRDEQFF
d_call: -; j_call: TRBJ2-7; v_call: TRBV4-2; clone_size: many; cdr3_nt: TGTGCCAGCAGCCGAGAGGGTAATAGGAACTACGAGCAGTACTTC; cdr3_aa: CASSREGNRNYEQYF
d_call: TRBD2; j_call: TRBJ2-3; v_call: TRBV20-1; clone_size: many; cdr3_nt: TGCAGTGCTAGAGACGTTCCGGGGGGTAGCACAGATACGCAGTATTTT; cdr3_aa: CSARDVPGGSTDTQYF
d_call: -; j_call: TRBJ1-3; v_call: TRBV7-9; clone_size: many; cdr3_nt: TGTGCCAGCAGCCCCACAGGAAACACCATATATTTT; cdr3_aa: CASSPTGNTIYF
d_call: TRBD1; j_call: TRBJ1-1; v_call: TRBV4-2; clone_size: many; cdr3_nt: TGTGCCAGCAGAGGACAGGGCCAAGACACTGAAGCTTTCTTT; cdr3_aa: CASRGQGQDTEAFF
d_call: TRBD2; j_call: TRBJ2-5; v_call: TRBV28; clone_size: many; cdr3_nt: TGTGCCAGCAGTACGCCGGGACTAGTTAGACTTAACTTAGAGACCCAGTACTTC; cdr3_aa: CASSTPGLVRLNLETQYF
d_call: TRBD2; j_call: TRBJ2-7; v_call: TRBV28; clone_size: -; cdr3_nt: TGTGCCAGCCCCCCTCCGGGGGGAGGTGTCTGCGAGCAGTACTTC; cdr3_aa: CASPPPGGGVCEQYF
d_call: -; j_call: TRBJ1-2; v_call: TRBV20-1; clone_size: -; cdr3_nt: TGCAGTGCTAACCAGGGCGAGGGAATTGGCTACAACTTC; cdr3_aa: CSANQGEGIGYNF
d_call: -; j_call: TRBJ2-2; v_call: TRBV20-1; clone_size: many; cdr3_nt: TGCAGTGCTAGAGACGGCACCGGGGAGCTGTTTTTT; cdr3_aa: CSARDGTGELFF
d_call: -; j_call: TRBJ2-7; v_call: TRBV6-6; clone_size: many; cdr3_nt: TGTGCCAGCAGTTACTCCCGACAGACACATTTGGAGCAGTACTTC; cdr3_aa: CASSYSRQTHLEQYF
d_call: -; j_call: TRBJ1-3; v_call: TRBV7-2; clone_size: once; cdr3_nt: TGTGCCGGCAGCCATAGCTCTGGAAACACCATATATTTT; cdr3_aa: CAGSHSSGNTIYF
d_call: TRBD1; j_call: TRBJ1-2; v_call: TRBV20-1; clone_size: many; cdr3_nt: TGCAGTGCTAGACGAGGTGCAGGGGGCGCGGATGGCTACACCTTC; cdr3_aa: CSARRGAGGADGYTF
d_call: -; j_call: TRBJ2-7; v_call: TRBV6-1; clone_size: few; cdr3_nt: TGTGCCAGCAGCGAATCAGGGAATGGAGACTACGAGCAGTACTTC; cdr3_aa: CASSESGNGDYEQYF
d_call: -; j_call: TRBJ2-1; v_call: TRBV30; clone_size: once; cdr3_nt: TGTGCCTGGAGTTTTGACCTCAGCTCCTACAATGAGCAGTTCTTC; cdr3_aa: CAWSFDLSSYNEQFF
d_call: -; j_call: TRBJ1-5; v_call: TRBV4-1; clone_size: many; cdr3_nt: TGCGCCAGCAGAATCCGGGTGCATCAGCCCCAGCATTTT; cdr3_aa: CASRIRVHQPQHF
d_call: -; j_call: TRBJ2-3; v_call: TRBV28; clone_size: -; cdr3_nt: TGTGCTAGCACTAAAGACACATCCCCGGACACAGATACGCAGTATTTT; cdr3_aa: CASTKDTSPDTDTQYF
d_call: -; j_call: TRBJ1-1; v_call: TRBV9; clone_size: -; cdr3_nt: TGTGCCAGCAGCGTAGATGCGGGGCAGATCGGTAACACTGAAGCTTTCTTT; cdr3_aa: CASSVDAGQIGNTEAFF
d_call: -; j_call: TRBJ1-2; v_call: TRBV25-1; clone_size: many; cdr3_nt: TGTGCCAGCAGCCGGCGCGGGGATGACTATGGCTACACCTTC; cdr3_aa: CASSRRGDDYGYTF
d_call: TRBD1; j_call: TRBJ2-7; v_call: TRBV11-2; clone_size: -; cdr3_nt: TGTGCCAGCAGCGAAACAGGGGGGCCCTACGAGCAGTACTTC; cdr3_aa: CASSETGGPYEQYF